This T cell receptor beta chain was captured in a study of cytomegalovirus exposure and HLA in healthy donors. General study results and limits: According to an earlier analysis, most TCR beta V segments yielded productive rearrangements about 90% or about 30% of the time.

Deletions cut 1 base from V and 7 bases from J, with 8 bases between. Germline assignment: CDR1 SGHVS and CDR2 FNYEAQ. The CDR3 runs to 13 residues. Primers: 60 Vbeta forward and 13 Jbeta reverse. Sequencing was performed with immunoSEQ multiplex PCR; in TCRdb, only in-frame clones are kept and a portion is missing. The sample gives about 95,000 clones, 70% to 85% of which show up once; roughly 5.4% is in the top ten. For this clone: The antigen remains unidentified.

This clonotype originated in a man aged 25-45 years in good health and CMV-seropositive. The source material was PBMCs. The V gene is TRBV7-6, the J gene TRBJ1-5; no clear D. DNA of the CDR3: TGTGCCAGCAGCTTAGGGCCGGGGCAGCCCCAGCATTTT. Translating it yields CASSLGPGQPQHF.